Here is one T cell receptor beta chain with its context. This entry comes from a study of cytomegalovirus exposure and HLA in healthy donors. Trimming removed 3 bases from V and 6 bases from J, with 9 bases in between. The CDR3 is made up of 12 amino acids. Germline CDR1 ENHRY, CDR2 SYGVKD. It was with 60 Vbeta and 13 Jbeta primers that the PCR ran. The protocol was immunoSEQ multiplex PCR, while the TCRdb copy is restricted to in-frame clones and leaves out a portion. The table records approximately 110,000 clones, 65% to 80% of them present only once. Material for sequencing was PBMCs. The TCR originated in a man aged 25 to 40 in good health and CMV-seropositive. The rearrangement uses TRBV10-3 and TRBJ2-7; D gene unclear. The CDR3 DNA sequence: TGTGCCATCAGTGACCGTCGGTCCGAGCAGTACTTC. Translating gives CAISDRRSEQYF.